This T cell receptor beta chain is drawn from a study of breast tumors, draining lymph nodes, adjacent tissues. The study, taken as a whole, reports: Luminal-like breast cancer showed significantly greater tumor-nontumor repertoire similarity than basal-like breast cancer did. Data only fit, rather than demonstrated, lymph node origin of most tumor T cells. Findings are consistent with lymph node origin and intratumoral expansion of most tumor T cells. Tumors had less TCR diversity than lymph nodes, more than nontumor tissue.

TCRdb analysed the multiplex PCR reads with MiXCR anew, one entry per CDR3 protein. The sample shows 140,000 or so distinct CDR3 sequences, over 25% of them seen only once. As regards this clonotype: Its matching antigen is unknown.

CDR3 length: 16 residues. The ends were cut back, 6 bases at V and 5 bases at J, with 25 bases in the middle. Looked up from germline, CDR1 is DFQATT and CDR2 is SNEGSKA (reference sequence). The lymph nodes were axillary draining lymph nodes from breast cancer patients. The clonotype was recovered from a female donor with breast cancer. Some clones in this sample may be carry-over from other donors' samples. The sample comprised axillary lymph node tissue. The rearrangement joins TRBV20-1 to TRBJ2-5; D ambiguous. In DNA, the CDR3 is TGCAGTGCCAAAAGGTGTTGGCACAGAGGTACTGAGACCCAGTACTTC. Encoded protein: CSAKRCWHRGTETQYF.